This entry concerns a single T cell receptor beta chain. V dropped 3 bases and J dropped 1; count of bases not matched to a gene: 14. CDR1 ENHRY and CDR2 SYGVKD come from the germline V gene. CDR3 length: 19 amino acids. This sample is drawn from a study of T cell changes during pregnancy in multiple sclerosis. The repertoire was sequenced with immunoSEQ multiplex PCR; TCRdb's copy has only in-frame clones and lacks some. Found here are 95,000 to 100,000 clones, approximately 91% of them singletons; the top ten hold about 3.4%. Here the sequenced sample was peripheral blood, taken in the second trimester of pregnancy. The chain combines TRBV10-3 with TRBJ2-2, with TRBD2 matching 7 bases. The TCR sequence derives from a female donor with multiple sclerosis, enrolled in a pregnancy study. The CDR3 DNA reads TGTGCCATCAGTGATCCCCTAACGGGAGGCAAGTGGAACACCGGGGAGCTGTTTTTT. Translating gives CAISDPLTGGKWNTGELFF.